The 32 T cell receptor beta chains in this list originate from one sample, sequenced in a study of blood T cell repertoires in COVID-19. Sequencing used immunoSEQ multiplex PCR; TCRdb keeps in-frame clones, though not all of them. This table has some 270,000 clones, approximately 91% appearing once. Sequencing was done on a sample of PBMCs or T cells enriched from blood (not recorded which). The receptors derive from a woman in her thirties or forties who had recovered from COVID-19.

The chain carries TRBV11-2 and TRBJ1-1, with 7 bases lining up with TRBD1. This CDR3 is built from 16 residues. The germline gives CDR1 SGHAT, CDR2 FQNNGV. V lost 5 bases to trimming and J lost 3 bases; unmatched junction nucleotides: 12. The CDR3 region has the DNA TGTGCCAGCAGCCCAGCCCCTGACAGGGAACACACTGAAGCTTTCTTT. Translating gives CASSPAPDREHTEAFF. The full variable domain, in which reference TRBV11-2 and TRBJ1-1 provide the parts outside the CDR3, is EAGVAQSPRYKIIEKRQSVAFWCNPISGHATLYWYQQILGQGPKLLIQFQNNGVVDDSQLPKDRFSAERLKGVDSTLKIQPAKLEDSAVYLCASSPAPDREHTEAFFGQGTRLTVV.

J is TRBJ2-7 and V is TRBV5-4; D may be TRBD1 (5 bases). Looked up from germline, CDR1 is SGHNT and CDR2 is YYREEE (reference sequence). With 1 base removed from V and 4 bases from J, the gap between germline ends came to 12 bases. The CDR3 spans 14 residues. CDR3 DNA sequence: TGTGCCAGCAGCTTGATGTCAGGGCAATACGAGCAGTACTTC. Protein: CASSLMSGQYEQYF.

This chain links TRBV5-1 with TRBJ2-3; 9 bases fit TRBD2. Trimming cost V 3 bases and J 1 base; bases outside gene matches: 3. In germline, CDR1 is SGHRS, CDR2 YFSETQ. This CDR3 is built from 15 residues. The CDR3 nucleotides read TGCGCCAGCAGCTGGACTAGCGCGGGCACAGATACGCAGTATTTT. It encodes CASSWTSAGTDTQYF. The whole variable domain, filled in from reference TRBV5-1 and TRBJ2-3, reads KAGVTQTPRYLIKTRGQQVTLSCSPISGHRSVSWYQQTPGQGLQFLFEYFSETQRNKGNFPGRFSGRQFSNSRSEMNVSTLELGDSALYLCASSWTSAGTDTQYFGPGTRLTVL.

V and J are TRBV10-3 and TRBJ1-2; D remains unclear. CDR1 is ENHRY, CDR2 SYGVKD, per germline. The CDR3 has 17 residues. The V and J ends lost 0 bases and 1 base respectively, with 15 bases between them. Here the CDR3 reads CAISESVGVRVNYGYTF. In DNA form, the CDR3 reads TGTGCCATCAGTGAGTCGGTTGGGGTGAGGGTTAACTATGGCTACACCTTC.

This chain connects TRBV6-5 to TRBJ1-1, with 8 nucleotides matching TRBD1. The V and J ends lost 7 bases and 0 bases, in that order; junction bases with no gene match: 7. The CDR3 is 15 residues long. Per the germline V gene, CDR1 is MNHEY and CDR2 is SVGAGI. This CDR3 is CASNPGGTVNTEAFF. The CDR3 coding sequence is TGTGCCAGCAATCCAGGGGGCACGGTGAACACTGAAGCTTTCTTT.

This chain connects TRBV5-1 to TRBJ2-5; 7 bases are a match to TRBD1. The CDR3 contains 14 residues. The junction had 6 bases not matched to a gene; V was cut back by 4 bases and J by 3 bases. Germline V gene sequence: CDR1 SGHRS, CDR2 YFSETQ. The CDR3 here is CASSAYTGEETQYF. As DNA, the CDR3 is TGCGCCAGCAGCGCATATACAGGGGAAGAGACCCAGTACTTC.

The chain uses TRBV4-2 and TRBJ2-1; 10 bases line up with TRBD2. Trimming cost V 1 base and J 5 bases; bases outside gene matches: 2. The germline gives CDR1 LGHNA, CDR2 YNFKEQ. CDR3 size: 15 residues. The CDR3 region has the DNA TGTGCCAGCAGCCAAGGGACTAGCGGAAACAATGAGCAGTTCTTC. The encoded protein is CASSQGTSGNNEQFF.

This sequence joins TRBV9 and TRBJ2-1, with TRBD2 matching 9 bases. The V and J ends lost 4 bases and 9 bases, in that order; junction bases with no gene match: 8. CDR3 length: 14 residues. Germline CDR1 SGDLS, CDR2 YYNGEE. This CDR3 reads CASSPRTSAFEQFF. As DNA, the CDR3 is TGTGCCAGCAGCCCGCGGACTAGCGCCTTTGAGCAGTTCTTC.

This rearrangement joins TRBV19 to TRBJ2-7, with 8 bases lining up with TRBD1. CDR3 length equals 13 residues. Per the germline V gene, CDR1 is LNHDA and CDR2 is SQIVND (reference sequence). The ends lost 4 bases at V and 3 bases at J; junction bases unmatched: 2. CDR3 residues: CASSTGQGYEQYF. CDR3 coding DNA: TGTGCCAGTAGTACTGGACAGGGCTACGAGCAGTACTTC.

V gene TRBV11-2 combines with J gene TRBJ1-1, with TRBD1 as a possible D gene (6 bases). The V gene's germline CDR1 is SGHAT and CDR2 FQNNGV. CDR3 size: 12 residues. Trimming left V 3 bases short and J 7 bases short, with 9 bases between. This CDR3 is CASSFTGNEAFF. The CDR3 nucleotides read TGTGCCAGCAGCTTTACAGGGAATGAAGCTTTCTTT.

This chain joins TRBV15 and TRBJ2-1; 7 bases fit TRBD2. This CDR3 has 18 amino acids. Germline values: CDR1 LNHNV, CDR2 YYDKDF (reference sequence). V lost 0 bases and J lost 7; bases outside the gene matches: 15. The CDR3 nucleotides read TGTGCCACCAGCAGAGATCCCCCTAGCGGCAAACATCATAATGAGCAGTTCTTC. Translation: CATSRDPPSGKHHNEQFF.

The chain links TRBV9 to TRBJ2-7; 11 nucleotides match TRBD2. Germline CDR1 SGDLS, CDR2 YYNGEE. The J segment lost 1 base and the V segment lost 10 bases, leaving 19 bases of the junction unmatched. The length of the CDR3 is 18 residues. The CDR3 here is CAQQGGGPSGGLSYEQYF. Here the CDR3 DNA reads TGTGCCCAGCAGGGAGGCGGGCCTAGCGGGGGGCTTTCCTACGAGCAGTACTTC.

The chain is built from TRBV5-1 and TRBJ2-2; no reliable D call. The CDR3 is 14 amino acids. The germline V gene encodes CDR1 SGHRS and CDR2 YFSETQ. V lost 5 bases and J 1 base, leaving 9 bases between the germline ends. The CDR3 nucleotides read TGCGCCAGCAGTCAGGTGATGAACACCGGGGAGCTGTTTTTT. Protein: CASSQVMNTGELFF.

This rearrangement joins TRBV2 to TRBJ1-5, with 8 nucleotides matching TRBD1. This CDR3 spans 17 amino acids. CDR1 and CDR2 (germline): SNHLY, FYNNEI. V shed 7 bases, J shed 0 bases, and the junction held 11 bases outside the gene matches. The CDR3 DNA reads TGTGCCAGCAAAAGGAACACTGGGACAGGTAGCAATCAGCCCCAGCATTTT. The encoded protein is CASKRNTGTGSNQPQHF.

This chain links TRBV5-4 with TRBJ2-2; 9 bases fit TRBD1. The CDR3 spans 15 residues. V was clipped by 4 bases and J by 9 bases; unmatched bases: 10. Germline-derived CDR1 and CDR2 are SGHNT and YYREEE (reference sequence). The DNA for the CDR3 is TGTGCCAGCAGCAATACAGGGGGCAGAAGGAGGGAGCTGTTTTTT. Its protein product is CASSNTGGRRRELFF.

This chain connects TRBV5-4 to TRBJ2-7; 8 bases fit TRBD2. CDR1 SGHNT and CDR2 YYREEE come from the germline V gene (reference sequence). Germline trimming cut 4 bases from V and 3 bases from J; bases unmatched to any gene: 9. The CDR3 consists of 15 residues. CDR3 in DNA: TGTGCCAGCAGCCTTTTGACTAGCGCTTACTACGAGCAGTACTTC. Encoded protein: CASSLLTSAYYEQYF.

The chain has TRBV6-5 and TRBJ1-1, with TRBD1 identical over 11 bases. V shed 5 bases and J 7 bases; nucleotides not matched to a gene: 6. Per the germline V gene, CDR1 is MNHEY and CDR2 is SVGAGI. The CDR3 contains 14 residues. DNA for the CDR3: TGTGCCAGCAGTCTTGGACAGGGGGCGTTTGAAGCTTTCTTT. Residues: CASSLGQGAFEAFF.

The chain employs TRBV9 and TRBJ2-2; a weak D match, TRBD2 (5 bases). Germline lookup yields CDR1 SGDLS and CDR2 YYNGEE. This CDR3 has 15 residues. V lost 0 bases and J lost 7, with 13 bases in between. The CDR3 DNA sequence: TGTGCCAGCAGCGTAGTAGGGAGTACGGGCGGGGAGCTGTTTTTT. Translating it yields CASSVVGSTGGELFF.

The genes are TRBV20-1 and TRBJ2-2, with 12 bases fitting TRBD2. The CDR3 length is 17 residues. CDR1 DFQATT and CDR2 SNEGSKA come from the germline V gene (reference sequence). Germline trimming cut 3 bases from V and 4 bases from J; bases unmatched to any gene: 9. The CDR3 DNA sequence: TGCAGTGCTAGTCCCCTAGCGGGAGGGCCGGGCACCGGGGAGCTGTTTTTT. Amino acids: CSASPLAGGPGTGELFF.

Here the CDR3 DNA reads TGTGCCACCAGTGATTTCGCGGGAGAGCAGTTCTTC. It specifies CATSDFAGEQFF. The genes are TRBV24-1 and TRBJ2-1, with D possibly matching TRBD2 (6 bases). Germline V gene data show CDR1 as KGHDR and CDR2 as SFDVKD. This CDR3 is 12 amino acids long. The ends were cut back, 1 base at V and 10 bases at J, with 7 bases in the middle.

The chain uses TRBV6-5 and TRBJ1-6; TRBD1 might be the D (6 bases). The germline V and J ends were trimmed by 5 bases and 7 bases, with 15 bases remaining between them. From germline, CDR1 is MNHEY and CDR2 SVGAGI. The CDR3 is 15 residues long. CDR3 sequence (DNA): TGTGCCAGCAGTAGGACAGAAACAAGAAATTCACCCCTCCACTTT. Its translation: CASSRTETRNSPLHF.

The chain uses TRBV6-4 and TRBJ2-7; 12 nucleotides line up with TRBD1. In germline, CDR1 is MRHNA, CDR2 SNTAGT. This CDR3 region has 21 residues. V lost 2 bases to trimming and J lost 5 bases; unmatched junction nucleotides: 22. Here the CDR3 DNA reads TGTGCCAGCAGTGACACGGGACAGGGGGCGGATCCGGCCGTTTGGCTCGACGAGCAGTACTTC. Its translation is CASSDTGQGADPAVWLDEQYF.

The V and J genes are TRBV7-9 and TRBJ2-5; TRBD2 might be the D (5 bases). Germline V gene lookup returns CDR1 SEHNR and CDR2 FQNEAQ (reference sequence). The CDR3 length is 14 residues. V lost 5 bases and J 2 bases, leaving 12 bases between the germline ends. The CDR3 sequence is CASSPGREQETQYF. CDR3 nucleotides: TGTGCCAGCAGCCCTGGACGGGAACAAGAGACCCAGTACTTC.

The CDR3 loop reads CAWSVIRGDTEAFF. Here the CDR3 DNA reads TGTGCCTGGAGTGTAATTCGGGGTGACACTGAAGCTTTCTTT. The rearrangement links TRBV30 to TRBJ1-1; unclear D gene. Germline CDR1 reads GTSNPN; CDR2 reads SVGIG (reference sequence). With 0 bases removed from V and 3 bases from J, the gap between germline ends came to 11 bases. This CDR3 comprises 14 residues.

The rearrangement joins TRBV30 to TRBJ1-1, with 7 bases aligning to TRBD1. This CDR3 comprises 14 residues. Germline V lookup: CDR1 GTSNPN, CDR2 SVGIG (reference sequence). The V segment lost 4 bases and the J segment 0 bases; nucleotides outside the gene matches: 5. CDR3 amino acids: CAWKGQPLNTEAFF. Written as DNA, the CDR3 is TGTGCCTGGAAGGGACAGCCTTTGAACACTGAAGCTTTCTTT.

The chain employs TRBV7-2 and TRBJ2-5, with 9 bases matching TRBD2. Per the germline V gene, CDR1 is SGHTA and CDR2 is FQGNSA. The CDR3 length is 15 residues. With V trimmed by 0 bases and J by 5 bases, 4 bases remained unmatched. The DNA of the CDR3 is TGTGCCAGCAGCTTAGCTGGCGGGAGGGGGGAGACCCAGTACTTC. This translates into CASSLAGGRGETQYF.

CDR3 sequence (DNA): TGTGCCAGCAGCCGACTCGGGACAGGAGGAAACACTGAAGCTTTCTTT. Protein sequence: CASSRLGTGGNTEAFF. The V call is TRBV14, the J call TRBJ1-1; 8 bases agree with TRBD1. This CDR3 comprises 16 residues. The V gene end was trimmed by 4 bases and the J gene end by 2 bases; junction bases not matched to a gene: 9. The germline CDR1 and CDR2 sequences are SGHDN and FVKESK.

This CDR3 is CASSPTHSYNEQFF. The CDR3 coding sequence is TGTGCCAGCAGCCCCACACACAGCTACAATGAGCAGTTCTTC. The V gene is TRBV7-2, the J gene TRBJ2-1; unclear D gene. Germline V gives CDR1 SGHTA, CDR2 FQGNSA. CDR3 length: 14 amino acids. V lost 5 bases and J 3 bases, leaving 11 bases between the germline ends.

V and J are TRBV4-2 and TRBJ2-1, with a possible D match to TRBD1 (6 bases). This CDR3 has 18 residues. V lost 2 bases, J lost 5 bases, and 22 bases lay in between. Germline loops: CDR1 LGHNA, CDR2 YNFKEQ. The CDR3 loop reads CASSQRGIGGYSDNEQFF. The CDR3, as DNA: TGTGCCAGCAGCCAAAGGGGTATAGGGGGATACTCAGACAATGAGCAGTTCTTC.

This sequence joins TRBV2 and TRBJ2-4, with 7 bases identical to TRBD1. This CDR3 is built from 14 residues. Trimming at V came to 4 bases and at J to 4 bases, leaving 4 bases not matched to a gene. CDR1 and CDR2 from the germline V gene are SNHLY and FYNNEI. CDR3 DNA: TGTGCCAGCAGTGCAACAGGGGCTAAAAACATTCAGTACTTC. Its translation is CASSATGAKNIQYF.

V usage is TRBV19 and J usage is TRBJ1-1; 9 bases line up with TRBD1. This CDR3 region has 14 residues. The V and J ends lost 5 bases and 7 bases, in that order; junction bases with no gene match: 8. The germline gives CDR1 LNHDA, CDR2 SQIVND (reference sequence). In DNA form, the CDR3 reads TGTGCCAGTAGTCCTGGGACAGGGAGAATTGAAGCTTTCTTT. Its protein product is CASSPGTGRIEAFF.

The chain has TRBV29-1 and TRBJ2-3, with D possibly being TRBD1 (6 bases). The germline CDR1 and CDR2 sequences are SQVTM and ANQGSEA. Trimming cost V 8 bases and J 2 bases, with 14 bases left between them. This CDR3 region has 13 residues. The CDR3 loop is CSLRGPHTDTQYF. CDR3 coding DNA: TGCAGCCTCAGGGGACCACACACAGATACGCAGTATTTT.